This T cell receptor beta chain derives from a study of Ad26.COV2.S vaccination and SARS-CoV-2 variants. Concerning this clone itself: Its antigen remains unknown.

TCRdb's table, derived via immunoSEQ multiplex PCR, lists solely in-frame clones and lacks some. The sample shows about 320,000 clones, about nine tenths of them seen only once. As to treatment: some 20 received Ad26.COV2.S at low or high dose, single or two shots; several received placebo; per-sample allocation not given. At day 63 after the first vaccine or placebo injection, samples were drawn. Overall study results and limits: Similar non-spike TCR breadth was observed in recipients of vaccine and of placebo.

This TCR was recovered from a person aged 18-60 years who received the Ad26.COV2.S COVID-19 vaccine or a placebo. The sequenced sample was peripheral blood, obtained in a trial of Ad26.COV2.S vaccine versus placebo.

The CDR3 loop reads CASSPAGQGVKNTEAFF. The CDR3 coding sequence is TGCGCCAGCAGCCCAGCCGGACAGGGCGTGAAGAACACTGAAGCTTTCTTT. This chain connects TRBV4-1 to TRBJ1-1; 8 bases are a match to TRBD1. The CDR3 loop spans 17 amino acids. Germline V lookup: CDR1 MGHRA, CDR2 YSYEKL. J was trimmed by 1 base and V by 4 bases; bases with no gene match: 11.